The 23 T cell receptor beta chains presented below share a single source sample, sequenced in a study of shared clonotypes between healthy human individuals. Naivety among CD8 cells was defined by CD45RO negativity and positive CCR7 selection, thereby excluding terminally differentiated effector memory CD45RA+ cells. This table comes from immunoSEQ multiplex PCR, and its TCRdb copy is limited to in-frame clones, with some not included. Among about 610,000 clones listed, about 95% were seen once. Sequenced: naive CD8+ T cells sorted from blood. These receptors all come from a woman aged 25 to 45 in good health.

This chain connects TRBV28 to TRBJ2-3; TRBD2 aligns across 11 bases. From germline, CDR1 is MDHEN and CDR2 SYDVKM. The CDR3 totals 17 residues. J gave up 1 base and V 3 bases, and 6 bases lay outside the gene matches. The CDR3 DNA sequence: TGTGCCAGCAGTTTCCTACTAGCGGGAGAGGGCACAGATACGCAGTATTTT. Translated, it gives CASSFLLAGEGTDTQYF.

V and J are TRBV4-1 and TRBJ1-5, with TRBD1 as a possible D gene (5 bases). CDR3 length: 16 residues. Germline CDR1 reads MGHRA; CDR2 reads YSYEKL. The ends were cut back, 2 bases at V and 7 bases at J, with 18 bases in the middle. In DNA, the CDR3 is TGCGCCAGCAGCCAACAGCCTATGGGGGGGGAACAGCCCCAGCATTTT. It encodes CASSQQPMGGEQPQHF.

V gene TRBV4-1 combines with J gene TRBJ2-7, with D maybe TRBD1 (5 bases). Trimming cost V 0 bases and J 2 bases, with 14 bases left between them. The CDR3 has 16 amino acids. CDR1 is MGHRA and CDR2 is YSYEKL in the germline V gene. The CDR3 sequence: CASSQDRTLTTYEQYF. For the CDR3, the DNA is TGCGCCAGCAGCCAAGACAGGACACTGACGACCTACGAGCAGTACTTC.

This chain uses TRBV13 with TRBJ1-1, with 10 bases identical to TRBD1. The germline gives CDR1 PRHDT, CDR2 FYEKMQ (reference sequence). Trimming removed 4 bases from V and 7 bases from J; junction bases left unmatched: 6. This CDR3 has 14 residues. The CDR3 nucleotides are TGTGCCAGCAGCTCTACCGGGACAGGGGATGAAGCTTTCTTT. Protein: CASSSTGTGDEAFF.

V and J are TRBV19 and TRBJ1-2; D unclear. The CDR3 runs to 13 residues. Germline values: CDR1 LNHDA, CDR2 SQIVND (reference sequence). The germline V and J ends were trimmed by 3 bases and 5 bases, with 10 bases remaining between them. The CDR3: CASSMGQTYGYTF. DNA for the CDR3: TGTGCCAGTAGTATGGGCCAGACGTATGGCTACACCTTC.

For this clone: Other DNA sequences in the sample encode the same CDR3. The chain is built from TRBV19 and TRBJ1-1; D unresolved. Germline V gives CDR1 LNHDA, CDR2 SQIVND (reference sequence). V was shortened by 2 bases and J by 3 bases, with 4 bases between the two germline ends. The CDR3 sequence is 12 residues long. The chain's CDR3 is CASSIPDTEAFF. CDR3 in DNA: TGTGCCAGTAGTATACCCGACACTGAAGCTTTCTTT.

The CDR3 DNA reads TGTGCCAGCAGTCCGGGACAGGGTAGCCACGAGCAGTACTTC. Translating gives CASSPGQGSHEQYF. This chain joins TRBV27 and TRBJ2-7, with 9 bases identical to TRBD1. Germline CDR1 is MNHEY and CDR2 is SMNVEV (reference sequence). The V segment lost 5 bases and the J segment 5 bases; nucleotides outside the gene matches: 7. This CDR3 has 14 residues.

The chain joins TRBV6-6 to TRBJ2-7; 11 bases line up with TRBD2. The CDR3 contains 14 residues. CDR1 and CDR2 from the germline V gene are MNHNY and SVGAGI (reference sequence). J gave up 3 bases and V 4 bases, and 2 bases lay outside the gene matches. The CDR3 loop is CASSSSGRNYEQYF. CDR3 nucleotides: TGTGCCAGCAGTTCTAGCGGGAGGAACTACGAGCAGTACTTC.

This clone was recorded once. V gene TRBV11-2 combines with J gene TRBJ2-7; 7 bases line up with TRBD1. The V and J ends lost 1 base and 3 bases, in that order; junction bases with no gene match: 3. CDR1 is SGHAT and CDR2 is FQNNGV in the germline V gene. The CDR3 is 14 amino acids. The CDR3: CASSLVDRDYEQYF. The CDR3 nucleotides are TGTGCCAGCAGCTTAGTTGACAGGGACTACGAGCAGTACTTC.

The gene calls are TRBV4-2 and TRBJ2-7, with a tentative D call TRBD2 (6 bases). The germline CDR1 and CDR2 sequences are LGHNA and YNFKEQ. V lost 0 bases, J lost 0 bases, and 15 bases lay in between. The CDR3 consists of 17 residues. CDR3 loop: CASSQDRASESSYEQYF. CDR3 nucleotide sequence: TGTGCCAGCAGCCAAGATCGGGCTAGCGAGAGCTCCTACGAGCAGTACTTC.

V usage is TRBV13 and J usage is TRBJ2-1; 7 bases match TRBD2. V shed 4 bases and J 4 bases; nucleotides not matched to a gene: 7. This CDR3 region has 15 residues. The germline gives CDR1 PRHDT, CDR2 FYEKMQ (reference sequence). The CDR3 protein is CASSSRDGGYNEQFF. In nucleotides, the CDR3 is TGTGCCAGCAGCTCCCGGGACGGGGGGTACAATGAGCAGTTCTTC.

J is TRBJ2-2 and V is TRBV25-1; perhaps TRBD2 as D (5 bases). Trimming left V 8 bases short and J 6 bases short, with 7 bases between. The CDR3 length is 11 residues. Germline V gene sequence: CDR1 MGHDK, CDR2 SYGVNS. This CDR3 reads CASEGAGELFF. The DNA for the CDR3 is TGTGCCAGCGAGGGAGCCGGGGAGCTGTTTTTT.

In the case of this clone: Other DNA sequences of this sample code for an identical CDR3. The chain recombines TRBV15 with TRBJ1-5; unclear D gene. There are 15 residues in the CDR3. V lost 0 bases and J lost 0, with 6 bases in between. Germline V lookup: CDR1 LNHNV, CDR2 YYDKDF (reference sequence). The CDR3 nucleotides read TGTGCCACCAGCAGAGATCCAAATAGCAATCAGCCCCAGCATTTT. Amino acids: CATSRDPNSNQPQHF. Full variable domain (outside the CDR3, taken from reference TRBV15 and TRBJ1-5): DAMVIQNPRYQVTQFGKPVTLSCSQTLNHNVMYWYQQKSSQAPKLLFHYYDKDFNNEADTPDNFQSRRPNTSFCFLDIRSPGLGDTAMYLCATSRDPNSNQPQHFGDGTRLSIL.

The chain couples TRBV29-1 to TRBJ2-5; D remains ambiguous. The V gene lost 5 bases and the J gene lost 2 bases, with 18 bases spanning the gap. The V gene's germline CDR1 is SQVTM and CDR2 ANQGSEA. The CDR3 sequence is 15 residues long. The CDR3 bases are TGCAGCGTTCTTGCCAGGTACTCTCTACAAGAGACCCAGTACTTC. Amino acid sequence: CSVLARYSLQETQYF.

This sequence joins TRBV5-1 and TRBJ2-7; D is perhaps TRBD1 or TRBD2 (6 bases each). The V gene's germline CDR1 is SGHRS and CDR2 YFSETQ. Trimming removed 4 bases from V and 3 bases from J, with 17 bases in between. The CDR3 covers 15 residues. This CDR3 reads CASSPNGGRYYEQYF. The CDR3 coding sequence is TGCGCCAGCAGCCCAAATGGGGGGCGATACTACGAGCAGTACTTC. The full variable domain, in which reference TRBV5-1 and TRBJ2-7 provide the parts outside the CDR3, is KAGVTQTPRYLIKTRGQQVTLSCSPISGHRSVSWYQQTPGQGLQFLFEYFSETQRNKGNFPGRFSGRQFSNSRSEMNVSTLELGDSALYLCASSPNGGRYYEQYFGPGTRLTVT.

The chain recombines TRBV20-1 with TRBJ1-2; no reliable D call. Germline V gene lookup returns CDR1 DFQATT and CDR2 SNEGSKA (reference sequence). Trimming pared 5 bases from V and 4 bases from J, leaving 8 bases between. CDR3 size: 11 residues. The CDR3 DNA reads TGCAGTGCTTGGTCGGGCTATGGCTACACCTTC. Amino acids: CSAWSGYGYTF.

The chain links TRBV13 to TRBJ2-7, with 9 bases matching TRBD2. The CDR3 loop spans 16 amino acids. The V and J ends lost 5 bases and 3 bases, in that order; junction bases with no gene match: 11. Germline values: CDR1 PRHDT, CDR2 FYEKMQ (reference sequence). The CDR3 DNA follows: TGTGCCAGCAGCGCCCCGGGGAGCGGGAGGTTCTACGAGCAGTACTTC. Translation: CASSAPGSGRFYEQYF. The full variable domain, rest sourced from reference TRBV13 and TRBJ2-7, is AAGVIQSPRHLIKEKRETATLKCYPIPRHDTVYWYQQGPGQDPQFLISFYEKMQSDKGSIPDRFSAQQFSDYHSELNMSSLELGDSALYFCASSAPGSGRFYEQYFGPGTRLTVT.

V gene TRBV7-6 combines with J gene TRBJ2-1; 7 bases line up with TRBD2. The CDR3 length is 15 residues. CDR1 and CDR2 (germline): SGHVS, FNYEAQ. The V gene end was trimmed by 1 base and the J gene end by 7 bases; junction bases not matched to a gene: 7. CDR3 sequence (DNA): TGTGCCAGCAGCTTAGGCGCGGGAGTCGGGAATGAGCAGTTCTTC. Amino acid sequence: CASSLGAGVGNEQFF.

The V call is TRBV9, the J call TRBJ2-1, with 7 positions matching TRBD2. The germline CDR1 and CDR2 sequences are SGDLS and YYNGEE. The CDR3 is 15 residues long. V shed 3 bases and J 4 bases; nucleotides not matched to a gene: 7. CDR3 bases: TGTGCCAGCAGCGAGAGCGGGATTGGATACAATGAGCAGTTCTTC. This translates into CASSESGIGYNEQFF.

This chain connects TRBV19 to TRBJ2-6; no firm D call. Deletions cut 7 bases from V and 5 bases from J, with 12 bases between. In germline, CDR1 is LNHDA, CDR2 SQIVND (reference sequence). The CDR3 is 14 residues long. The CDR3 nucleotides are TGTGCCAGTACCCCGGGTTTGTGGGCCAACGTCCTGACTTTC. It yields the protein CASTPGLWANVLTF.

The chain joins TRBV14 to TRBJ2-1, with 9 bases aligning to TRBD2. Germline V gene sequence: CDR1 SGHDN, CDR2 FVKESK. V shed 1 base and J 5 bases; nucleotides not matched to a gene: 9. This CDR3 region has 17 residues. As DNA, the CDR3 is TGTGCCAGCAGCCAAGCGAGGCGCGGGAGGGGTGACAATGAGCAGTTCTTC. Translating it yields CASSQARRGRGDNEQFF.

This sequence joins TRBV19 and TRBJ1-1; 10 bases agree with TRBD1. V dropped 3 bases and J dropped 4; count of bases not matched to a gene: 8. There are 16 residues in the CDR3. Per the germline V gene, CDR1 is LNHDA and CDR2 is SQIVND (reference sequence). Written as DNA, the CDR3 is TGTGCCAGTAGTATCGGACAGGGGGTAGTCGGCACTGAAGCTTTCTTT. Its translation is CASSIGQGVVGTEAFF.

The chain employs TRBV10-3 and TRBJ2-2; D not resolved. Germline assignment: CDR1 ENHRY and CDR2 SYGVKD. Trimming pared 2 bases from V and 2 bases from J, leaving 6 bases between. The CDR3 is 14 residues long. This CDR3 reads CAISETVNTGELFF. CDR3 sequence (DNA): TGTGCCATCAGTGAGACAGTAAACACCGGGGAGCTGTTTTTT.